This T cell receptor (beta chain) originates from a study of beta chain features in type 1 diabetes. Whole-study findings and limits: Diminished insertions and augmented deletions at VDJ junctions characterized type 1 diabetes patients. Shortening of TCRB CDR3s, moderate but significant, appeared in all four CD4+ subsets of Type 1 diabetes patients.

This clone was observed a few times. Its target is unknown. Deletions cut 2 bases from V and 2 bases from J, with 11 bases between. Germline-derived CDR1 and CDR2 are SGDLS and YYNGEE. The CDR3 runs 15 residues. The sequenced template was cDNA made from the entire isolated RNA. The average read count of naive, central memory and regulatory T cell samples was around 3.8 million. Profiling relied on immunoSEQ multiplex PCR, and the TCRdb table lists in-frame clones only, not all of them. The table lists some 660,000 clones, around an eighth of them singletons. Stem cell-like memory, regulatory, central memory and naive CD4+ cells were sorted via CD45RO/CCR7/CD25/CD127/CD95/CD27. Sorting gave populations that all exceeded 98% purity.

The sequence derives from a man aged 18 to 29 with type 1 diabetes. The sequenced material came from naive CD4+ T cells from blood. The V call is TRBV9, the J call TRBJ1-3; no clear D. The CDR3 sequence: CASSVEGIPGNTIYF. CDR3 nucleotides: TGTGCCAGCAGCGTGGAGGGTATCCCTGGAAACACCATATATTTT.